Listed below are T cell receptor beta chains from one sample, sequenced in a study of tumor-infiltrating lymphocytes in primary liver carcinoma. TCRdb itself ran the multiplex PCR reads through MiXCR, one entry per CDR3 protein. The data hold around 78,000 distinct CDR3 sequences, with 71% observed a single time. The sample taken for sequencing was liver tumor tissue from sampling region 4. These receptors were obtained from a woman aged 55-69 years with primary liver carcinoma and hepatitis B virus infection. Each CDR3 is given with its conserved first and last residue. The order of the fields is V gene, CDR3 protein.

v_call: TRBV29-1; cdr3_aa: CSVWAGGEQFF
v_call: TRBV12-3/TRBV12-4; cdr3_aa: CTRSPRQSVEQFF
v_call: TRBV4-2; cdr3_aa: CASSQAFQAGGVTWELFF
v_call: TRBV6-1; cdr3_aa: CASREIYPPSGKQYF
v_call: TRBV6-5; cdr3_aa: CASSATAGGYYVQYF
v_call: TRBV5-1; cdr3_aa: CASSSSGTNTDTQYF
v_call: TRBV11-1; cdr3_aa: CASSPIGLAGYNEQFF
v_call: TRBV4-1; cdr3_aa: CASSQEWVASSKNIQYF
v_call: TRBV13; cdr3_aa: CDSSLGGLANTGELFF
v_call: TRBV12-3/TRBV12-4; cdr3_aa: CASSLAGDHYF
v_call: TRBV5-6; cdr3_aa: CASRRDRGNYGCTF
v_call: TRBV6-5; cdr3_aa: CASSVKRGFSEKLFF
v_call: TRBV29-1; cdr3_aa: CRVTSGSTDTQYF
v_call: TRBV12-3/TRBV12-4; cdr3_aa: CASSPGQGVVGPLHF
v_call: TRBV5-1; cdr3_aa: CASSLSGGYQETQYF
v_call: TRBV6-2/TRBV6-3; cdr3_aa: CASTYAHQPQHF
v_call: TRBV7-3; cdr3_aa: CASSKRASNETQYF
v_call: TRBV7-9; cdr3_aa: CASSLERAGRNEQFF
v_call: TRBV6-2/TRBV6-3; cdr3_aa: CASRLAGFGPQFF
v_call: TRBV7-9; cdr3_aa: CASSFGRGGGYTF
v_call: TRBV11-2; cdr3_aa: CASSFRGRAYNGQFF
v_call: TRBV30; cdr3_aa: CAWSRGLAEAFF
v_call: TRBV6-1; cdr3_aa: CAIDQVDTGELFF
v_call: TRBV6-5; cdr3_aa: CASSSAGSSADTQYF
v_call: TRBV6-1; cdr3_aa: CASRQGNLPQHF
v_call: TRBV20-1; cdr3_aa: CSAIPGLVYNEQFF
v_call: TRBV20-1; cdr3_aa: CSARDFSSYEQYF
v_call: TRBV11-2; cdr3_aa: CASRIQGCETQYF
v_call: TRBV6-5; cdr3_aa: CASSYAGGNTIYF